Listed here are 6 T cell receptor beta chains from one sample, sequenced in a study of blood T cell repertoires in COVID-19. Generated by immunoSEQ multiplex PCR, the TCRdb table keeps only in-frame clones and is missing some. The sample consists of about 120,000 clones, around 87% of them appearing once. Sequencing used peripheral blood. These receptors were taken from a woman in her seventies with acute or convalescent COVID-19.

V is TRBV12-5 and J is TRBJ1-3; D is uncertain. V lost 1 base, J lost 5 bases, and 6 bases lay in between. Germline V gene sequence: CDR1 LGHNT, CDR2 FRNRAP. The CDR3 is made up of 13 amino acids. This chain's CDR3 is CASGLDSRNTIYF. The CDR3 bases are TGTGCTAGTGGTTTGGACAGCAGAAACACCATATATTTT.

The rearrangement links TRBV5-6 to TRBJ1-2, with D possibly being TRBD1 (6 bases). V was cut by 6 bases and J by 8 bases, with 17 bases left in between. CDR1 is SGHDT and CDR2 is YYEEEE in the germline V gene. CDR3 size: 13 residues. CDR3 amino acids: CASTKSRGPGYTF. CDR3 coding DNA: TGTGCCAGCACCAAAAGCAGGGGACCAGGCTACACCTTC.

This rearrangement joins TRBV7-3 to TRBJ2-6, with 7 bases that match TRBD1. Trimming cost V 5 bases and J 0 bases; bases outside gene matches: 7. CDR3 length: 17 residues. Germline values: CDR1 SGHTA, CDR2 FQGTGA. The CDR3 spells CASSERTGISGANVLTF. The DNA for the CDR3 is TGTGCCAGCAGCGAGCGGACAGGAATCTCTGGGGCCAACGTCCTGACTTTC. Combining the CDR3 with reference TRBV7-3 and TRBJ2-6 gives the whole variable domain GAGVSQTPSNKVTEKGKYVELRCDPISGHTALYWYRQSLGQGPEFLIYFQGTGAADDSGLPNDRFFAVRPEGSVSTLKIQRTERGDSAVYLCASSERTGISGANVLTFGAGSRLTVL.

CDR3 loop: CASSPNTNTEAFF. The CDR3, as DNA: TGTGCCAGCAGCCCAAACACGAACACTGAAGCTTTCTTT. This rearrangement joins TRBV13 to TRBJ1-1; D is undetermined. The germline CDR1 and CDR2 sequences are PRHDT and FYEKMQ (reference sequence). The ends were cut back, 5 bases at V and 1 base at J, with 8 bases in the middle. The CDR3 covers 13 residues.

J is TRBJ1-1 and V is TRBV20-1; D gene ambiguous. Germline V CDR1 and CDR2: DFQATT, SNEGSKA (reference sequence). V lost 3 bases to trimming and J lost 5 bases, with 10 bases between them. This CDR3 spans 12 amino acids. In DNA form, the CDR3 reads TGCAGTGCTAGTCTTTCGGGGACTGAAGCTTTCTTT. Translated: CSASLSGTEAFF.

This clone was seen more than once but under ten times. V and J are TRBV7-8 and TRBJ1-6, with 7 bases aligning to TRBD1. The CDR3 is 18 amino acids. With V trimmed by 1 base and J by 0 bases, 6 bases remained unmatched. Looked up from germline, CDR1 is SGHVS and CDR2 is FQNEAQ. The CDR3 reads CASSLGRTGSSYNSPLHF. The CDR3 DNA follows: TGTGCCAGCAGCTTAGGTCGGACAGGCAGCTCCTATAATTCACCCCTCCACTTT.